This T cell receptor (beta chain) was sequenced during a study of response to subunit inactivated influenza vaccine. Notes on the study in general: The authors suggested that few new T cells are recruited per seasonal influenza vaccination.

Of note for this clonotype: What it recognizes is unknown.

TCRdb reanalysed the RT-PCR reads using MiXCR and keeps one entry per CDR3 protein. The table records roughly 500,000 distinct CDR3 sequences, roughly 27% of them present only once. V lost 3 bases, J lost 7 bases, and 8 bases stayed unmatched. The CDR3 loop spans 15 amino acids. This receptor was obtained from a man aged 45-60 years who received an inactivated influenza vaccine. The chain is built from TRBV12-3 or TRBV12-4 and TRBJ2-1; the match to TRBD2 covers 8 bases. The specimen comprised CD4+ T cells sorted from PBMCs, sampled less than 6 days after vaccination. The CDR3 nucleotides are TGTGCCAGCAGTTTCGGGAGGGCCTTTTTTAATGAGCAGTTCTTC. This encodes CASSFGRAFFNEQFF.